A selection of T cell receptor beta chains follows, all from one sample in a study of shared clonotypes between healthy human individuals. Clones were sequenced by immunoSEQ multiplex PCR, and TCRdb holds only the in-frame ones, with some missing. This table holds hundreds of thousands of clones, around 78% found once. The sequenced sample consisted of PBMCs. The source of these receptors is a woman aged 40 to 50 in good health. Some clones in this sample may be carry-over from other donors' samples. Both conserved end residues are part of each CDR3. D genes are given only for firm matches. The listing skips clone size in some rows; elsewhere it reads once, few, many or a size class.

NA TRBJ1-1 TRBV19 TRBD1 TGTGCCAGTAGTATGGGGACAGAAAACACTGAAGCTTTCTTT CASSMGTENTEAFF
NA TRBJ2-2 TRBV7-6 NA TGTGCCAGCAGCTTAGTTGGGGCCGGGGAGCTGTTTTTT CASSLVGAGELFF
NA TRBJ2-1 TRBV5-1 NA TGCGCCAGCAGCTCCCTGTACGGCAATGAGCAGTTCTTC CASSSLYGNEQFF
once TRBJ2-3 TRBV4-3 NA TGCGCCAGCAGCCAATCCCCATTGAGAGGCACAGATACGCAGTATTTT CASSQSPLRGTDTQYF
NA TRBJ1-4 TRBV4-2 NA TGTGCCAGCAGCCAGGGCGGAGGGGGGGGAGATGAAAAACTGTTTTTT CASSQGGGGGDEKLFF
few TRBJ1-3 TRBV5-1 TRBD1 TGCGCCAGCAGCACCAAGACAGGGTGGGGAAACACCATATATTTT CASSTKTGWGNTIYF
NA TRBJ1-2 TRBV5-4 TRBD1 TGTGCCAGCAGCCGACAGGGAACTAACTATGGCTACACCTTC CASSRQGTNYGYTF
few TRBJ2-1 TRBV28 NA TGTGCCAGCAGTCCTCCAGGGTATGAGCAGTTCTTC CASSPPGYEQFF
once TRBJ2-1 TRBV7-2 NA TGTGCCAGCAGCCCTAGGATGAGCTCCTACAATGAGCAGTTCTTC CASSPRMSSYNEQFF
NA TRBJ2-5 TRBV11-2 NA TGTGCCAGCAGCTTCCCGTACCAAGAGACCCAGTACTTC CASSFPYQETQYF
NA TRBJ1-3 TRBV7-2 NA TGTGCCAGCAGCTTATTCGGGCAGGGAGGAAACACCATATATTTT CASSLFGQGGNTIYF
NA TRBJ2-1 TRBV13 TRBD2 TGTGCCAGCAGTTTAGGGGACTACATGTACAATGAGCAGTTCTTC CASSLGDYMYNEQFF
once TRBJ2-1 TRBV6-4 NA TGTGCCAGCAGTGACAGCTATACCAATGAGCAGTTCTTC CASSDSYTNEQFF
NA TRBJ2-3 TRBV6-5 TRBD2 TGTGCCAGCAGTTATTCACTAGCGGGGATCACAGATACGCAGTATTTT CASSYSLAGITDTQYF
few TRBJ1-2 TRBV7-9 NA TGTGCCAGCAGCTCAGGACCCAACTATGGCTACACCTTC CASSSGPNYGYTF
NA TRBJ2-3 TRBV9 NA TGTGCCAGCAGCCCGGGCAGAACAGATACGCAATATTTT CASSPGRTDTQYF
NA TRBJ2-3 TRBV18 NA TGTGCCAGCTCACTCGTGGCGGGAGATACGCAGTATTTT CASSLVAGDTQYF
once TRBJ2-5 TRBV7-6 NA TGTGCCAGCAGCTTAGATAGAGGGAGGGAGACCCAGTACTTC CASSLDRGRETQYF
NA TRBJ2-3 TRBV4-3 NA TGCGCCAGCAGCCAGGTTAACGGGGATACGCAGTATTTT CASSQVNGDTQYF
NA TRBJ2-7 TRBV30 NA TGTGCCTGGAGTGTAAATTTGCGAGCCCTCGAGCAGTACTTC CAWSVNLRALEQYF
few TRBJ2-7 TRBV18 TRBD2 TGTGCCAGCTCACCCACGGGACTAGCGGCCTACGAGCAGTACTTC CASSPTGLAAYEQYF
few TRBJ2-7 TRBV7-2 TRBD2 TGTGCCAGCAGCACCCCACGGCGCGGGAGGGGCGAGCAGTACTTC CASSTPRRGRGEQYF
NA TRBJ1-1 TRBV18 NA TGTGCCAGCTCAGGGACTCTCAACACTGAAGCTTTCTTT CASSGTLNTEAFF
NA TRBJ2-7 TRBV4-1 NA TGCGCCAGCAGCCAAACCAGATTGGGAGTTTCGTACGAGCAGTACTTC CASSQTRLGVSYEQYF
few TRBJ2-5 TRBV7-2 NA TGTGCCAGCAGCTCCAGGCCCATGGAGGAGACCCAGTACTTC CASSSRPMEETQYF
NA TRBJ1-1 TRBV7-2 TRBD1 TGTGCCAGCAGCTGGGACAGGGGGCGGGCCGTATATCCTGAAGCTTTCTTT CASSWDRGRAVYPEAFF
NA TRBJ2-1 TRBV5-1 NA TGCGCCAGCAGCCTCGGGGATAGCGGCATTGGGGAGCAGTTCTTC CASSLGDSGIGEQFF
NA TRBJ1-2 TRBV29-1 TRBD1 TGCAGCGTCCCTAGGGACAGGGGGCGGCCTGGCTACACCTTC CSVPRDRGRPGYTF
NA TRBJ2-5 TRBV2 TRBD1 TGTGCCAGCAGTGAAGCTCGACAGGGCGGAGAGACCCAGTACTTC CASSEARQGGETQYF
NA TRBJ1-1 TRBV6-1 NA TGTGCCGAGGCCAGCCCGAACACTGAAGCTTTCTTT CAEASPNTEAFF
NA TRBJ2-7 TRBV19 TRBD1 TGTGCCAGTAGTACAGGGGGCGGTCGCTACGAGCAGTACTTC CASSTGGGRYEQYF
NA TRBJ2-1 TRBV7-9 TRBD2 TGTGCCAGCAGCTTGGGGTTTAGTAGCGGGGGTTACAATGAGCAGTTCTTC CASSLGFSSGGYNEQFF
once TRBJ2-3 TRBV7-7 NA TGTGCCAGCAGCTCGGGTGTGACTGCAGATACGCAGTATTTT CASSSGVTADTQYF
NA TRBJ2-5 TRBV7-7 NA TGTGCTAGCAGCTCCGGATACCAAGAGACCCAGTACTTC CASSSGYQETQYF
NA TRBJ2-6 TRBV11-2 NA TGTGCCAGCAGCTCGCGAAGGGGACCCTCTGGGGCCAACGTCCTGACTTTC CASSSRRGPSGANVLTF
once TRBJ1-5 TRBV30 NA TGTGCCTGGAGTGCAAGCTTCTCTGCCCAGCATTTT CAWSASFSAQHF
NA TRBJ2-7 TRBV5-5 TRBD1 TGTGCCAGCAGCCCAAGGGCAGGGGGAACGTACGAGCAGTACTTC CASSPRAGGTYEQYF
NA TRBJ1-2 TRBV5-6 TRBD1 TGTGCCAGCAGCCTGGGCGGGACAGGGCCTCTGGCCTTC CASSLGGTGPLAF
NA TRBJ1-5 TRBV11-2 NA TGTGCCAGCAGCTGGATGGGGGGGAATCAGCCCCAGCATTTT CASSWMGGNQPQHF
NA TRBJ2-3 TRBV5-4 NA TGTGCCAGCAGCTTCCCAGACACAGATACGCAGTATTTT CASSFPDTDTQYF
many TRBJ2-7 TRBV2 NA TGTGCCAGCAGTACCCAGGTACCCTACGAGCAGTACTTC CASSTQVPYEQYF
NA TRBJ1-4 TRBV6-1 NA TGTGCCAGCAGTGAGTCCGGGGGATATGAAAAACTGTTTTTT CASSESGGYEKLFF
NA TRBJ2-1 TRBV19 TRBD2 TGTGCCAGTAGTGCCCAATCGCTAGCGGGAGTTGGGCAGTTCTTC CASSAQSLAGVGQFF
NA TRBJ2-1 TRBV7-9 NA TGTGCCAGCAGCCGTTACAATGAGCAGTTCTTC CASSRYNEQFF
NA TRBJ2-2 TRBV9 NA TGTGCCAGCAGCGTAGGACTCGGGGAGCTGTTTTTT CASSVGLGELFF
NA TRBJ1-1 TRBV5-1 TRBD1 TGCGCCAGCAGCCGGACAGGGGGCGCGGGGAACACTGAAGCTTTCTTT CASSRTGGAGNTEAFF
NA TRBJ1-5 TRBV18 NA TGTGCCAGCTCTCTCGAAGGCTTTGGTCAGCCCCAGCATTTT CASSLEGFGQPQHF
few TRBJ2-1 TRBV30 TRBD2 TGTGCCTGGGCGCCGGGACTAGCAATTGGCGATGAGCAGTTCTTC CAWAPGLAIGDEQFF
NA TRBJ2-7 TRBV28 NA TGTGCCAGCCGGACGGGATCCTACGAGCAGTACTTC CASRTGSYEQYF
many TRBJ2-2 TRBV28 TRBD2 TGTGCCAGCAGAACCGGGACTAGCGGATACACCGGGGAGCTGTTTTTT CASRTGTSGYTGELFF
NA TRBJ2-3 TRBV15 NA TGTGCCACCAGCAGGGATCTGGGGGATACGCAGTATTTT CATSRDLGDTQYF
few TRBJ2-7 TRBV18 NA TGTGCCAGCTCCCCCTTTGGCTACGAGCAGTACTTC CASSPFGYEQYF
NA TRBJ2-5 TRBV6-5 TRBD1 TGTGCCAGCAGTTACTCGGGACAGGGCTGGGAGACCCAGTACTTC CASSYSGQGWETQYF
few TRBJ2-1 TRBV28 NA TGTGCCAGCAGTTTCTATCAGACTAGCAATGAGCAGTTCTTC CASSFYQTSNEQFF
NA TRBJ1-2 TRBV11-2 NA TGTGCCAGCAGCCTAAACGCGGGTTACATCCCCACACAAAACTATGGCTACACCTTC CASSLNAGYIPTQNYGYTF
NA TRBJ2-5 TRBV6-1 TRBD2 TGTGCCAGCAGACCATCTAGCGGGAGGGATGAGACCCAGTACTTC CASRPSSGRDETQYF
few TRBJ1-1 TRBV2 NA TGTGCCAGCAGTGCCCAAAGAGACACTGAAGCTTTCTTT CASSAQRDTEAFF
few TRBJ1-2 TRBV10-2 TRBD1 TGCGCCAGCAGAGGACAGGGCTATGGCTACACCTTC CASRGQGYGYTF
NA TRBJ2-5 TRBV5-1 TRBD2 TGCGCCAGCAGCTCGGGAGGGACTAGCGGACAAGAGACCCAGTACTTC CASSSGGTSGQETQYF
NA TRBJ2-5 TRBV30 NA TGTGCCTGGAGTGTAGAGGGCGGCGGATACTTC CAWSVEGGGYF